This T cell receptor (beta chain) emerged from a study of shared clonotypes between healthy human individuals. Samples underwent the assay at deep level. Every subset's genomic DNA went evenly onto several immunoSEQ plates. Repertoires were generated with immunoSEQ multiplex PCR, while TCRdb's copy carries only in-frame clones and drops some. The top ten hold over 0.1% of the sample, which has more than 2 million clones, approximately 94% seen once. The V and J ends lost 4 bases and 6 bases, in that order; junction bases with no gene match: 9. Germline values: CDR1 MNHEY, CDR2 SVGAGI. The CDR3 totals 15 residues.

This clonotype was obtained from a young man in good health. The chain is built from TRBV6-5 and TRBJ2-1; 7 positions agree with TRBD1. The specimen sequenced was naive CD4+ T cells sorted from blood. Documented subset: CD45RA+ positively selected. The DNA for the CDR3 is TGTGCCAGCAGTTGGACGCCGGGACAGACCAATGAGCAGTTCTTC. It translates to CASSWTPGQTNEQFF.